The clone carrying this T cell receptor (beta chain) was detected a few times. J gave up 0 bases and V 8 bases, and 22 bases lay outside the gene matches. From germline, CDR1 is MNHNS and CDR2 SASEGT. CDR3 size: 21 residues. Time point in this sample: newly diagnosed GD, antithyroid drugs for less than 3 months. From PBMCs, RNA was extracted and then used to make the TCR library. This sample was taken from a study of regulatory T cells in long-lasting Graves disease. CDR3 regions were amplified by Arm-PCR using iRepertoire HTBI primers to build TCR beta libraries. MiXCR, applied by TCRdb to the multiplex PCR reads, yields one record per CDR3 protein. In the table there are around 500,000 distinct CDR3 sequences, approximately 13% of which are singletons. A further study also used this sample, focusing on T cells in Graves' hyperthyroidism and ophthalmopathy.

V is TRBV6-1 and J is TRBJ2-7, with 13 positions matching TRBD2. The sample consisted of peripheral blood mononuclear cells (PBMCs), taken at new diagnosis, from a patient treated with antithyroid drugs. This receptor was identified in a man aged 25 to 45 with Graves disease. The CDR3 loop reads CASRMGRLAGGRIRRSYEQYF. CDR3 bases: TGTGCCAGCCGAATGGGAAGACTAGCGGGAGGTCGGATAAGACGCTCCTACGAGCAGTACTTC.